The source of this TCR beta chain is a study of CD8 T cells in Susac syndrome. This clonotype has only one observation. Its antigen is still unknown. Whole-study findings and limits: As the study acknowledged, the number of individuals in its TCR sequencing and HLA analysis was relatively small.

V was clipped by 1 base and J by 5 bases, with 14 bases between them. The CDR3 covers 15 residues. Germline CDR1 and CDR2: LGHDT and YNNKEL (reference sequence). The authors reverse transcribed roughly 0.45 to 1 ug RNA with random hexamers. Across 54 Vbeta and 13 Jbeta, immunoSEQ multiplex PCR amplified TCR beta CDR3. One entry per CDR3 protein results from TCRdb running MiXCR on the immunoSEQ multiplex PCR reads. The repertoire holds some 100,000 distinct CDR3 sequences, with around 97% as singletons. From blood CD8+ and CD4+ T cells, the TCR beta chain was sequenced. TEMRA cells were FACS-enriched, while CD8+ and CD4+ T cells were negatively isolated.

The TCR sequence derives from a human donor in good health. Sequencing was done on a sample of CD4+ T cells from PBMCs. The genes are TRBV3-1 and TRBJ1-1; TRBD1 might be the D (5 bases). Here the CDR3 DNA reads TGTGCCAGCAGCCAAGCCTGGCAGGGCGGGACTGAAGCTTTCTTT. This sequence encodes CASSQAWQGGTEAFF.